The clone carrying this TCR beta chain was seen just once. Its antigen is currently unknown. Trimming took 3 bases from V and 1 from J, leaving 9 bases between them. CDR3 length: 15 amino acids. Germline V gene lookup returns CDR1 SGHAT and CDR2 FQDESV (reference sequence). Sequenced by immunoSEQ multiplex PCR; TCRdb stores in-frame clones only, minus some. The table lists about 190,000 clones, about 82% of them singletons. This sample was included in a study of cytomegalovirus exposure and HLA in healthy donors. Whole-study context: The use of the same platform for the 120 or so validation repertoires and the 550 to 850 first-cohort repertoires was reported by a later analysis. General study findings and limits: Rarity held for most TCR sequences, but there were some public TCRs that occurred in many donors. It was reported that the classifier diagnosed cytomegalovirus status with high specificity and sensitivity in both the original and validation cohorts.

The chain carries TRBV11-1 and TRBJ1-4, with unresolved D. Material: PBMCs. The sequence was obtained from a woman younger than 35 in good health and CMV-seronegative. As DNA, the CDR3 is TGTGCCAGCAGCTTGAACGGGGTAACTAATGAAAAACTGTTTTTT. It specifies CASSLNGVTNEKLFF. Supplemented by reference TRBV11-1 and TRBJ1-4, the full variable domain reads EAEVAQSPRYKITEKSQAVAFWCDPISGHATLYWYRQILGQGPELLVQFQDESVVDDSQLPKDRFSAERLKGVDSTLKIQPAELGDSAMYLCASSLNGVTNEKLFFGSGTQLSVL.